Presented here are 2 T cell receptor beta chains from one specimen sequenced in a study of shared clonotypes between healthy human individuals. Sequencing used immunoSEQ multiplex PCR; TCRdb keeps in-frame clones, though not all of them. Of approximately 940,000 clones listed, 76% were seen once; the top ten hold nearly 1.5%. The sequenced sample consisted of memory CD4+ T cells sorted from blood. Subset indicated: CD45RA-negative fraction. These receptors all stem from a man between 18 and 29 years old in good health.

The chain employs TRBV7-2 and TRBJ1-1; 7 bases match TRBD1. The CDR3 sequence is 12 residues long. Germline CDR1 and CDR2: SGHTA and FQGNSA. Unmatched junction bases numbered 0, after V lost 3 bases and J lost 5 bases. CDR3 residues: CASSLDRTEAFF. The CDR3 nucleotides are TGTGCCAGCAGCTTGGACAGGACTGAAGCTTTCTTT.

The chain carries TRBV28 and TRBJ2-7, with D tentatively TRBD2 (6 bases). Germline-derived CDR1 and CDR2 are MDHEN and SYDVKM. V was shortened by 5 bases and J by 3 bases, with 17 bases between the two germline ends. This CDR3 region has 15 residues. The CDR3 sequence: CASSPPGLLYYEQYF. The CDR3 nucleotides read TGTGCCAGCAGTCCCCCGGGACTCCTATACTACGAGCAGTACTTC.